This T cell receptor (beta chain) derives from a study of identical twins (dated by TCRdb to 2016 to 2017). Context from the whole study: To test whether fetal clonotypes persist, this study deep-sequenced TCR alpha and beta repertoires from monozygotic twins, from unrelated adults of various ages, and from cord blood. Replicate twin experiments were performed at different times using different library preparation protocols to rule out contamination.

Broad study findings and their caveats: Compared with coincidental sharing between unrelated individuals, an excess of low generation-probability sequences was observed among out-of-frame TCR alpha sequences shared between twins. Excess twin sharing in beta out-of-frame sequences was weaker because fewer shared sequences lowered the signal-to-noise ratio. Invariant T cells such as MAIT and iNKT could partly confound zero-insertion analyses, though diverse VJ usage argued against this for most clonotypes. Abundant cord blood beta clonotypes had fewer insertions, young adult naive repertoires showed a similar but weaker trend, and memory repertoires showed no such trend. Recombination models systematically underestimated out-of-frame TCR alpha sharing in monozygotic twins but agreed with sharing between unrelated individuals. Because the same donors could not be followed over many years, the conclusions relied on cross-sectional statistical analysis.

Receptor amplification or capture employed 5' RACE. Instrument on record: Illumina HiSeq 2000. Template switching added a universal primer binding site, and the final cDNA carried a unique molecular identifier that allowed TCR cDNA molecules to be counted accurately. First-strand cDNA for TCR alpha and beta chains was synthesized from specific primers in the conserved constant-segment region. Each cDNA library was double barcoded, with a SMART-Mk sample barcode plus Illumina barcodes, to control for contamination. Two successive PCR steps introduced TruSeq adapter sequences along with Illumina sample barcodes. Sequencing of the TCR alpha and beta cDNA libraries was done on the Illumina HiSeq platform using custom primers. For the original study's pipeline: MiGEC processed the raw reads to extract unique molecular identifiers, while MiXCR was used to determine the CDR3 positions. Recombination models were inferred per individual with the repgenHMM and IGoR tools using an EM algorithm. The analysis of shared clonotypes was done with the tcR package in R, with sharing normalized by the product of cloneset sizes. Out-of-frame nonproductive sequences were analyzed to study raw recombination free of thymic and clonal selection effects. Starting from the raw public reads, TCRdb applied fastp trimming at Q25, assembled clones with MiXCR and retained in-frame beta chains. Every CDR3 protein is listed once, alongside the most common genes and DNA of its rows. These V and J calls derive from TCRdb rather than the authors' analysis. The sample table contains around 470,000 distinct CDR3 sequences; only one count was recorded for about 14% of them. Clones ranked in the top ten supply about 0.54% of the sample.

This clonotype was recorded many times. Its antigen remains unidentified. Within one base of it there is no much larger clone, and no base qualities were kept. Every donor was a healthy Caucasian. Three pairs of female monozygotic twins, all aged roughly 18 to 30 years, made up the twin cohort. Positive isolation kits from Invitrogen were used to isolate the CD4+ and CD8+ T cell populations. The germline V gene encodes CDR1 SGHRS and CDR2 YFSETQ. Trimming removed 0 bases from V and 1 base from J, leaving 9 bases between the germline ends. Its CDR3 holds 15 amino acids, cysteine through phenylalanine. Only the CDR3 DNA stays, 45 bases, in frame from base 1. These data were also filed under a second study, of yellow fever vaccine responses in identical twins. As described in the second report: The T cell response to vaccination in identical twins was reported by the authors to appear partly convergent and partly personalized. In the study, vaccine-responding T cell clones were precisely tracked in identical twins.

Sequencing was done on a sample of CD4+ T cells sorted from blood. This TCR was recovered from a woman between 18 and 29 years old in good health. The receptor chain draws on TRBV5-1 and TRBJ2-3, with TRBD2 tentatively as D gene (6 bases match). CDR3 sequence: CASSLAASGTDTQYF. The nucleotides are TGCGCCAGCAGCTTGGCGGCTAGCGGCACAGATACGCAGTATTTT.